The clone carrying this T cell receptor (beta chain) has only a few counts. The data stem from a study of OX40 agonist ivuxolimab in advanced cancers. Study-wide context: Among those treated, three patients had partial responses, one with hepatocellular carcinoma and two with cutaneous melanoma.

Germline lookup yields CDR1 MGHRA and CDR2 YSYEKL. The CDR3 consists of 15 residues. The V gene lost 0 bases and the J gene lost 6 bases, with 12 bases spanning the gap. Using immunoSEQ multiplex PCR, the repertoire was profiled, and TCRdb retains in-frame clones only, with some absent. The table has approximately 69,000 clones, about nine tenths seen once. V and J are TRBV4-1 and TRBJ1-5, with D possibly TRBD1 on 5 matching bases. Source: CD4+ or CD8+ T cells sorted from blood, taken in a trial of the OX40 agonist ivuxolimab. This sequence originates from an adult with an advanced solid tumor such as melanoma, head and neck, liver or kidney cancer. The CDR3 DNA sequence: TGCGCCAGCAGCCAAGATGCGGGGGTTGGTCAGCCCCAGCATTTT. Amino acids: CASSQDAGVGQPQHF.